This T cell receptor (beta chain) derives from a study of cytomegalovirus exposure and HLA in healthy donors. The CDR3 covers 18 residues. Germline CDR1 and CDR2: MGHDK and SYGVNS. Trimming at V came to 4 bases and at J to 5 bases, leaving 12 bases not matched to a gene. Study results and caveats: As confirmed in vitro, three CMV-associated chains were specific for CMV antigens. Most TCR sequences were seen very rarely across donors, but some public TCRs occurred in many.

This clone was seen only once. Its antigen is undetermined. Measured with immunoSEQ multiplex PCR; TCRdb has only the in-frame clones, and not every one. Here the sample spans about 75,000 clones, around four fifths being singletons. This sequence originates from a man in his thirties or forties in good health and CMV-seronegative. The sequenced sample consisted of PBMCs. This chain uses TRBV25-1 with TRBJ2-3; 13 bases align to TRBD2. Here the CDR3 reads CASSGGTSGRASEDTQYF. The DNA of the CDR3 is TGTGCCAGCAGTGGGGGAACTAGCGGGAGGGCCTCGGAAGATACGCAGTATTTT. Variable domain in full (rest from reference TRBV25-1 and TRBJ2-3): EADIYQTPRYLVIGTGKKITLECSQTMGHDKMYWYQQDPGMELHLIHYSYGVNSTEKGDLSSESTVSRIRTEHFPLTLESARPSHTSQYLCASSGGTSGRASEDTQYFGPGTRLTVL.